Presented here are 16 T cell receptor beta chains from one specimen sequenced in a study of Graves' ophthalmopathy and Graves' hyperthyroidism. RNA transcripts provided the template for amplifying TCR beta CDR3 regions. HTBI-primed RT-PCR formed the first round, and a multiplex PCR formed the second. One entry per CDR3 protein results from TCRdb running MiXCR on the multiplex PCR reads. The sample carries hundreds of thousands of distinct CDR3 sequences, roughly 20% recorded once. The sequenced sample consisted of peripheral blood. Receptors originate from a woman aged 18-29 years with stable Graves' hyperthyroidism.

This clonotype occurred many times. CDR3 amino acids: CASSLFWGGRTEAFF. The DNA for the CDR3 is TGTGCCAGCAGCTTATTTTGGGGTGGTCGCACTGAAGCTTTCTTT. The chain combines TRBV7-2 with TRBJ1-1, with no clear D. Per germline, CDR1 SGHTA and CDR2 FQGNSA. This CDR3 has 15 residues. Trimming shortened V by 2 bases and J by 4 bases, and 14 bases separated the two germline ends.

This clonotype was seen ten or more times. The chain has TRBV27 and TRBJ2-2; 8 nucleotides line up with TRBD1. Trimming took 2 bases from V and 7 from J; bases not matched to a gene: 9. Germline CDR1 and CDR2: MNHEY and SMNVEV (reference sequence). This CDR3 is built from 16 residues. DNA of the CDR3: TGTGCCAGCAGTTTAAGACAGGGGTCATTTCACGGGGAGCTGTTTTTT. Its protein product is CASSLRQGSFHGELFF.

The CDR3 spells CASSLGPQTSGRKETQYF. CDR3 sequence (DNA): TGTGCCAGCAGCCTAGGACCCCAAACTAGCGGCAGAAAAGAGACCCAGTACTTC. The chain links TRBV4-2 to TRBJ2-5; 8 nucleotides align to TRBD2. The CDR3 extends over 18 amino acids. J gave up 3 bases and V 4 bases, and 16 bases lay outside the gene matches. The germline gives CDR1 LGHNA, CDR2 YNFKEQ.

This clonotype has ten or more counts. CDR3 amino acids: CASSLRAGQRNSNQPQHF. The DNA of the CDR3 is TGTGCCAGCAGTTTAAGGGCGGGACAGAGGAATAGCAATCAGCCCCAGCATTTT. This chain links TRBV12-3 or TRBV12-4 with TRBJ1-5; 7 positions agree with TRBD1. The CDR3 covers 18 residues. With V trimmed by 2 bases and J by 0 bases, 10 bases remained unmatched.

Ten or more counts support this clonotype. The gene calls are TRBV7-9 and TRBJ2-7, with D maybe TRBD2 (5 bases). V dropped 3 bases and J dropped 7 bases, with 16 bases sitting between them. This CDR3 contains 14 residues. Germline V gene lookup returns CDR1 SEHNR and CDR2 FQNEAQ (reference sequence). CDR3 DNA sequence: TGTGCCAGCAGCTTGGGCACTCCGCGAGGGGAGCAGTACTTC. It translates to CASSLGTPRGEQYF. The full variable domain, its missing parts supplied by reference TRBV7-9 and TRBJ2-7, is DTGVSQNPRHKITKRGQNVTFRCDPISEHNRLYWYRQTLGQGPEFLTYFQNEAQLEKSRLLSDRFSAERPKGSFSTLEIQRTEQGDSAMYLCASSLGTPRGEQYFGPGTRLTVT.

This clonotype was picked up many times. This rearrangement joins TRBV6-2 or TRBV6-3 to TRBJ2-7; tentative D call: TRBD1 (5 bases). CDR1 and CDR2 (germline): MNHEY, SVGEGT. This CDR3 is built from 12 residues. Trimming pared 2 bases from V and 5 bases from J, leaving 7 bases between. The chain's CDR3 is CASSYGADEQYF. The CDR3 DNA is TGTGCCAGCAGTTACGGGGCAGACGAGCAGTACTTC.

This clonotype appeared many times. The chain couples TRBV20-1 to TRBJ2-5; no firm D call. Trimming took 5 bases from V and 5 from J, leaving 9 bases between them. The CDR3 covers 11 residues. Germline CDR1 DFQATT, CDR2 SNEGSKA (reference sequence). Here the CDR3 reads CSALLGETQYF. CDR3 DNA sequence: TGCAGTGCTTTGCTCGGGGAGACCCAGTACTTC.

This clonotype was observed many times. The chain has TRBV7-8 and TRBJ2-7, with 7 bases that match TRBD1. CDR1 is SGHVS, CDR2 FQNEAQ, per germline. CDR3 size: 15 residues. The trim removed 5 bases at V and 1 base at J, leaving 8 bases unmatched. The CDR3, as DNA: TGTGCCAGCAGCGAACCCGACAGGGAGTCCTACGAGCAGTACTTC. It is translated as CASSEPDRESYEQYF. The full variable domain, in which reference TRBV7-8 and TRBJ2-7 provide the parts outside the CDR3, is GAGVSQSPRYKVAKRGQDVALRCDPISGHVSLFWYQQALGQGPEFLTYFQNEAQLDKSGLPSDRFFAERPEGSVSTLKIQRTQQEDSAVYLCASSEPDRESYEQYFGPGTRLTVT.

This clonotype has at least ten counts. The chain employs TRBV7-9 and TRBJ2-2; 12 bases fit TRBD2. This CDR3 is 15 amino acids long. With V trimmed by 6 bases and J by 5 bases, 4 bases remained unmatched. CDR1 SEHNR and CDR2 FQNEAQ come from the germline V gene (reference sequence). Here the CDR3 DNA reads TGTGCCAGCAGACCTAGCGGGAGGGGAACCGGGGAGCTGTTTTTT. As protein: CASRPSGRGTGELFF.

In its sample, this clonotype was seen many times. The chain recombines TRBV12-3 or TRBV12-4 with TRBJ1-5; D might be TRBD1 (5 bases). V was pared by 8 bases and J by 9 bases, with 14 bases between. This CDR3 spans 12 amino acids. The CDR3 DNA follows: TGTGCCAGCGTGAGGGGAGCGGGGCCCCAGCATTTT. Translated: CASVRGAGPQHF.

This chain joins TRBV4-2 and TRBJ1-2; 7 nucleotides match TRBD1. The CDR3 contains 16 residues. The junction had 9 bases not matched to a gene; V was cut back by 0 bases and J by 5 bases. From germline, CDR1 is LGHNA and CDR2 YNFKEQ. CDR3 region: CASSQDPDRKTYGYTF. The CDR3 DNA is TGTGCCAGCAGCCAAGACCCGGACAGGAAGACTTATGGCTACACCTTC.

This clonotype was recorded at least ten times. The chain combines TRBV6-1 with TRBJ2-7; D not certain. Germline CDR1 and CDR2: MNHNS and SASEGT. The ends were cut back, 3 bases at V and 8 bases at J, with 8 bases in the middle. This CDR3 region has 11 residues. CDR3 protein: CASSDLPKQYF. The CDR3 DNA reads as TGTGCCAGCAGTGACCTCCCCAAGCAGTACTTC.

This clonotype was picked up many times. The chain employs TRBV18 and TRBJ1-1, with D possibly TRBD1 on 5 matching bases. The germline V and J ends were trimmed by 6 bases and 0 bases, with 11 bases remaining between them. This CDR3 has 14 residues. Germline CDR1 KGHSH, CDR2 LQKENI. CDR3 bases: TGTGCCAGCTCGCCCCCGGGACTGAACACTGAAGCTTTCTTT. Translating it yields CASSPPGLNTEAFF.

The chain uses TRBV27 and TRBJ2-5, with D perhaps TRBD2 (6 bases). Trimming shortened V by 5 bases and J by 5 bases, and 15 bases separated the two germline ends. CDR1 and CDR2 from the germline V gene are MNHEY and SMNVEV (reference sequence). The CDR3 covers 14 residues. CDR3 nucleotide sequence: TGTGCCAGCAGTGAAAATAGCGGTCCCGAGACCCAGTACTTC. As protein: CASSENSGPETQYF.

This clonotype was counted at least ten times. V and J are TRBV13 and TRBJ2-5, with D perhaps matching TRBD2 (7 bases). Germline V lookup: CDR1 PRHDT, CDR2 FYEKMQ (reference sequence). The CDR3 is 15 residues long. Trimming left V 5 bases short and J 3 bases short, with 16 bases between. DNA for the CDR3: TGTGCCAGCAGCGACAGTAGGGGGACTAAAGAGACCCAGTACTTC. This encodes CASSDSRGTKETQYF. Looking up the rest from reference TRBV13 and TRBJ2-5 gives the full variable domain: AAGVIQSPRHLIKEKRETATLKCYPIPRHDTVYWYQQGPGQDPQFLISFYEKMQSDKGSIPDRFSAQQFSDYHSELNMSSLELGDSALYFCASSDSRGTKETQYFGPGTRLLVL.

The CDR3 region is CASSSGQLYEQYF. The DNA of the CDR3 is TGTGCCAGCAGTTCTGGACAGCTCTACGAGCAGTACTTC. This chain links TRBV6-5 with TRBJ2-7; D is perhaps TRBD1 (6 bases). This CDR3 contains 13 residues. V was trimmed by 4 bases and J by 3 bases, leaving 10 bases between them. CDR1 is MNHEY, CDR2 SVGAGI, per germline.